A selection of T cell receptor beta chains follows, all from one sample in a study of blood T cell repertoires in COVID-19. Libraries were prepared by immunoSEQ multiplex PCR; TCRdb keeps only in-frame clonotypes and omits some of them. The table has roughly 150,000 clones, just under 90% seen once. Specimen: peripheral blood. Receptors were obtained from a woman in her sixties or seventies with COVID-19, enrolled during active disease. Both conserved end residues are part of each CDR3. Each record gives: J gene, clone size, D gene, V gene, CDR3 protein, CDR3 DNA. The D gene is left open where the match is weak. Some rows mark clone size as missing; the rest say once, few, many or name a class of expanded clone.

TRBJ1-2,.,TRBD1,TRBV15,CATRGDRGSDYGYTF,TGTGCCACCAGGGGGGACAGGGGGTCTGACTATGGCTACACCTTC
TRBJ1-3,.,TRBD1,TRBV28,CASSLWAGGRDTIYF,TGTGCCAGCAGTTTATGGGCAGGGGGCCGGGACACCATATATTTT
TRBJ1-2,.,TRBD1,TRBV5-4,CASSSTLVGGRSFNYGYTF,TGTGCCAGCAGCTCCACCCTTGTAGGGGGCCGCAGCTTTAACTATGGCTACACCTTC
TRBJ2-5,.,.,TRBV5-1,CASSLSGDGAETQYF,TGCGCCAGCAGCTTGTCAGGGGACGGGGCAGAGACCCAGTACTTC
TRBJ1-5,.,TRBD1,TRBV18,CASSPPGTGGVGNQPQHF,TGTGCCAGCTCACCGCCCGGGACAGGGGGCGTCGGCAATCAGCCCCAGCATTTT
TRBJ1-5,.,.,TRBV2,CASSGSGYQPQHF,TGTGCCAGCAGTGGGAGTGGTTATCAGCCCCAGCATTTT
TRBJ2-2,.,.,TRBV27,CASSGGGRRNTGELFF,TGTGCCAGCAGTGGGGGGGGGCGGCGGAACACCGGGGAGCTGTTTTTT
TRBJ2-5,.,.,TRBV7-2,CASSLVGGRETQYF,TGTGCCAGCAGCCTAGTGGGGGGAAGGGAGACCCAGTACTTC
TRBJ2-1,.,.,TRBV25-1,CASSRTGQRWVNEQFF,TGTGCCAGCAGTCGAACCGGACAGAGGTGGGTCAATGAGCAGTTCTTC
TRBJ1-2,.,.,TRBV7-2,CASSLEGLYGYTF,TGTGCCAGCAGCTTAGAGGGGCTCTATGGCTACACCTTC
TRBJ2-7,.,.,TRBV5-1,CASSSHYEQYF,TGCGCCAGCAGCTCACACTACGAGCAGTACTTC
TRBJ2-7,.,TRBD1,TRBV5-6,CASSFPGTGFEQYF,TGTGCCAGCAGCTTCCCCGGGACAGGGTTCGAGCAGTACTTC
TRBJ2-5,.,.,TRBV7-8,CASSLRTGQEETQYF,TGTGCCAGCAGCTTGAGAACAGGGCAAGAAGAGACCCAGTACTTC
TRBJ1-6,.,.,TRBV28,CASTLRGTLNSPLHF,TGTGCCAGCACCCTAAGGGGGACCCTAAATTCACCCCTCCACTTT
TRBJ2-4,.,.,TRBV7-3,CASSLTSENIQYF,TGTGCCAGCAGCTTAACTAGCGAAAACATTCAGTACTTC
TRBJ2-1,few,TRBD2,TRBV9,CASTDFDASGHNEQFF,TGTGCCAGCACCGATTTCGACGCTAGCGGTCACAATGAGCAGTTCTTC
TRBJ2-5,.,.,TRBV3-1/TRBV3-2,CASSRRTGGEETQYF,TGTGCCAGCAGCAGACGGACAGGAGGGGAAGAGACCCAGTACTTC
TRBJ2-3,once,.,TRBV30,CAWSVPLGGDTQYF,TGTGCCTGGAGTGTACCCTTGGGCGGGGATACGCAGTATTTT
TRBJ1-2,few,.,TRBV2,CASKESSNYGYTF,TGTGCCAGCAAGGAGTCTTCTAACTATGGCTACACCTTC
TRBJ1-1,.,.,TRBV5-5,CASTPRGGIEAFF,TGTGCCAGCACACCACGTGGGGGGATTGAAGCTTTCTTT
TRBJ1-2,.,.,TRBV9,CASSLSGGLNSNYGYTF,TGTGCCAGCAGTTTAAGCGGAGGGCTTAACTCTAACTATGGCTACACCTTC
TRBJ1-1,.,.,TRBV28,CASRPGGTEAFF,TGTGCCAGCAGGCCCGGGGGGACTGAAGCTTTCTTT
TRBJ2-5,once,.,TRBV7-2,CASSLWRGQETQYF,TGTGCCAGCAGCTTATGGCGGGGCCAAGAGACCCAGTACTTC
TRBJ2-5,.,.,TRBV2,CASSFDRNQETQYF,TGTGCCAGCAGTTTCGACAGAAACCAAGAGACCCAGTACTTC
TRBJ1-3,once,.,TRBV3-1/TRBV3-2,CASSRLPDSGNTIYF,TGTGCCAGCAGCCGGCTCCCCGACTCTGGAAACACCATATATTTT
TRBJ1-1,.,TRBD1,TRBV25-1,CASSVTGGTEAFF,TGTGCCAGCAGTGTAACAGGGGGCACTGAAGCTTTCTTT
TRBJ1-2,.,.,TRBV11-2,CASSLGARGNGGYTF,TGTGCCAGCAGCTTAGGGGCGCGGGGAAATGGGGGCTACACCTTC
TRBJ1-6,.,.,TRBV27,CASSPPFSYNSPLHF,TGTGCCAGCAGTCCTCCGTTTAGCTATAATTCACCCCTCCACTTT
TRBJ1-5,.,.,TRBV6-1,CASSEDLLLFSGGGSQPQHF,TGTGCCAGCAGTGAAGATTTGTTGTTATTTTCGGGGGGCGGGAGTCAGCCCCAGCATTTT
TRBJ1-6,.,.,TRBV27,CASSRNNSPLHF,TGTGCCAGCAGCAGAAATAATTCACCCCTCCACTTT
TRBJ2-3,few,TRBD2,TRBV19,CASRLAGTDTQYF,TGTGCCAGTAGACTAGCGGGCACAGATACGCAGTATTTT
TRBJ1-3,.,.,TRBV10-3,CAISESAGTGNTIYF,TGTGCCATCAGTGAGTCGGCAGGGACTGGAAACACCATATATTTT